The clone carrying this T cell receptor (beta chain) was seen only once. TCRdb fed the PCR reads into MiXCR, producing one record per CDR3 protein. The repertoire has a few hundred thousand distinct CDR3 sequences, about a fifth of them found once; the top ten carry about 0.8%. These data come from a study of molecular identifiers for immune sequencing clone quantification. V lost 4 bases and J lost 2; bases outside the gene matches: 2. Germline-derived CDR1 and CDR2 are MNHNY and SVGAGI (reference sequence). This CDR3 has 15 amino acids. This sequence was found in a human donor in good health. Some libraries in this study had Jurkat cell RNA spiked in. The gene calls are TRBV6-6 and TRBJ2-3, with 11 bases that match TRBD1. The sequenced sample was naive CD8+ T cells from blood, with Jurkat cell RNA spiked in. The subset is: FACS-sorted CD8+CD4-CCR7+CD45RA+ naive T cells. As DNA, the CDR3 is TGTGCCAGCAGTTGGACAGGGGGCGACACAGATACGCAGTATTTT. Translation gives CASSWTGGDTDTQYF.